This passage covers 17 T cell receptor beta chains from one sample sequenced in a study of cytomegalovirus exposure and HLA in healthy donors (TCRdb year 2017). The library was produced with the immunoSEQ multiplex PCR assay. TCRdb provides this immuneACCESS table in a form limited to in-frame rearrangements. Some clones are lacking; in checked studies, under half of them reflect an unresolved V gene, and why the rest are absent is not known. The sample has hundreds of thousands of clones on record, roughly 85% of them singletons. The top ten hold approximately 0.86% of the sample. Sequencing was carried out using PBMCs. The receptors were gathered from a woman under 30 in good health and CMV-seronegative.

The CDR3 DNA follows: TGTGCCAGCACGACTTCCGACAGGCGGTCGGGTGGCTACACCTTC. Encoded protein: CASTTSDRRSGGYTF. The chain links TRBV2 to TRBJ1-2; D possibly corresponds to TRBD1 (6 bases). Trimming pared 7 bases from V and 7 bases from J, leaving 22 bases between. The CDR3 is 15 amino acids. The germline gives CDR1 SNHLY, CDR2 FYNNEI.

This CDR3 reads CASSSGGAYLGNEQFF. Here the CDR3 DNA reads TGTGCCAGCAGTAGCGGGGGGGCGTATTTGGGAAATGAGCAGTTCTTC. V usage is TRBV28 and J usage is TRBJ2-1, with 10 bases matching TRBD2. J was trimmed by 7 bases and V by 5 bases; bases with no gene match: 11. The CDR3 totals 16 residues. Germline-derived CDR1 and CDR2 are MDHEN and SYDVKM.

This sequence joins TRBV6-6 and TRBJ2-5; TRBD1 agrees at 8 bases. The CDR3 has 14 amino acids. The V gene's germline CDR1 is MNHNY and CDR2 SVGAGI (reference sequence). The ends lost 4 bases at V and 4 bases at J; junction bases unmatched: 5. Here the CDR3 DNA reads TGTGCCAGCAGTTGGACAGGGCGGCGAGAGACCCAGTACTTC. This codes for CASSWTGRRETQYF.

The J gene is TRBJ1-1, the V gene TRBV6-5; D not resolved. V lost 0 bases to trimming and J lost 2 bases, with 10 bases between them. There are 15 residues in the CDR3. Germline CDR1 and CDR2: MNHEY and SVGAGI. The CDR3: CASSYSRGPNTEAFF. The CDR3 DNA is TGTGCCAGCAGTTACTCTCGGGGTCCCAACACTGAAGCTTTCTTT.

This rearrangement joins TRBV6-4 to TRBJ1-2; the D gene is possibly TRBD1 (6 bases). The ends were cut back, 3 bases at V and 8 bases at J, with 13 bases in the middle. The germline CDR1 and CDR2 sequences are MRHNA and SNTAGT. The CDR3 totals 13 residues. The CDR3, as DNA: TGTGCCAGCAGTGAAAACGGACAGCGCGGCTACACCTTC. Its protein product is CASSENGQRGYTF.

The chain links TRBV6-1 to TRBJ1-2; maybe TRBD1 (5 bases). From germline, CDR1 is MNHNS and CDR2 SASEGT. V was cut by 5 bases and J by 6 bases, with 13 bases left in between. CDR3 length: 13 amino acids. The CDR3 protein is CASSSLGGDGYTF. The CDR3 region has the DNA TGTGCCAGCAGTAGCCTCGGGGGTGATGGCTACACCTTC.

The table lists this clone with a count of one. This chain joins TRBV7-2 and TRBJ2-1, with 7 bases fitting TRBD2. J lost 9 bases, V lost 8 bases, and 13 bases had no gene match. This CDR3 is built from 14 residues. Germline V lookup: CDR1 SGHTA, CDR2 FQGNSA. CDR3 sequence (DNA): TGTGCCAGCTTTCTGGGCGGGAGAGATGTTGAGCAGTTCTTC. This sequence encodes CASFLGGRDVEQFF.

This chain uses TRBV6-1 with TRBJ2-1, with D possibly TRBD2 on 6 matching bases. Germline CDR1 is MNHNS and CDR2 is SASEGT. The CDR3 is 16 residues long. V lost 4 bases and J 8 bases, leaving 21 bases between the germline ends. The DNA of the CDR3 is TGTGCCAGCAGTGGGGCAGCAGGGAGGATTCACTATGAGCAGTTCTTC. Amino acids: CASSGAAGRIHYEQFF.

V gene TRBV18 combines with J gene TRBJ2-5, with 8 bases lining up with TRBD2. Germline V CDR1 and CDR2: KGHSH, LQKENI. Trimming took 6 bases from V and 0 from J; bases not matched to a gene: 6. CDR3 size: 15 residues. CDR3 DNA: TGTGCCAGCTCCCGACGCGGGGGGAACCAAGAGACCCAGTACTTC. As protein: CASSRRGGNQETQYF.

The chain uses TRBV28 and TRBJ2-2; weak D call: TRBD1 (5 bases). The CDR3 has 14 residues. Trimming left V 6 bases short and J 0 bases short, with 8 bases between. Germline V gives CDR1 MDHEN, CDR2 SYDVKM. The CDR3 bases are TGTGCCAGCAGATGGACAACGAACACCGGGGAGCTGTTTTTT. This sequence encodes CASRWTTNTGELFF.

J is TRBJ2-7 and V is TRBV7-7, with TRBD2 as a possible D gene (6 bases). Germline lookup yields CDR1 SSHAT and CDR2 FNYEAQ (reference sequence). The V and J ends lost 5 bases and 3 bases respectively, with 11 bases between them. This CDR3 spans 13 amino acids. DNA for the CDR3: TGTGCCAGCAGCCCTGGGACTTTCTACGAGCAGTACTTC. This codes for CASSPGTFYEQYF.

The chain employs TRBV27 and TRBJ1-2; D uncertain. Germline values: CDR1 MNHEY, CDR2 SMNVEV (reference sequence). The CDR3 spans 15 residues. With 5 bases removed from V and 0 bases from J, the gap between germline ends came to 13 bases. The CDR3 here is CASSQLSAANYGYTF. CDR3 sequence (DNA): TGTGCCAGCAGTCAACTCTCGGCGGCTAACTATGGCTACACCTTC.

This clone was recorded only once. CDR3 DNA: TGTGCCAGTAGTGGGGTCATGGGGCAGGGGTCCAAAAACATTCAGTACTTC. Amino acids: CASSGVMGQGSKNIQYF. The chain employs TRBV19 and TRBJ2-4; D may be TRBD1 (6 bases). Germline-derived CDR1 and CDR2 are LNHDA and SQIVND (reference sequence). V lost 5 bases, J lost 2 bases, and 19 bases lay in between. The CDR3 covers 17 residues.

This clone showed up just once. V usage is TRBV2 and J usage is TRBJ2-1; maybe TRBD1 (5 bases). This CDR3 region has 15 residues. Trimming cost V 5 bases and J 5 bases, with 16 bases left between them. CDR1 SNHLY and CDR2 FYNNEI come from the germline V gene. The CDR3, as DNA: TGTGCCAGCAGTTTACAGGTCCCGAGGAACAATGAGCAGTTCTTC. This translates into CASSLQVPRNNEQFF.

As DNA, the CDR3 is TGTGCCAGCTTACGAGACAGGGTTGTTAGTTCACCCCTCCACTTT. This translates into CASLRDRVVSSPLHF. The chain combines TRBV6-1 with TRBJ1-6; 7 nucleotides match TRBD1. Germline values: CDR1 MNHNS, CDR2 SASEGT. J was trimmed by 9 bases and V by 8 bases; bases with no gene match: 13. The CDR3 sequence is 15 residues long.

The rearrangement joins TRBV28 to TRBJ1-5; perhaps TRBD1 as D (6 bases). Deletions cut 5 bases from V and 5 bases from J, with 22 bases between. Germline CDR1 and CDR2: MDHEN and SYDVKM. The CDR3 consists of 17 residues. The CDR3 loop is CASSPLGQSIIYQPQHF. The CDR3 DNA sequence: TGTGCCAGCAGTCCCCTCGGACAGAGCATTATCTATCAGCCCCAGCATTTT.

The sample holds one count of this clone. The rearrangement joins TRBV4-2 to TRBJ2-3, with 11 bases fitting TRBD2. In germline, CDR1 is LGHNA, CDR2 YNFKEQ. The trim removed 2 bases at V and 1 base at J, leaving 2 bases unmatched. The CDR3 is 16 residues long. CDR3 amino acids: CASSQTSGGGTDTQYF. In DNA, the CDR3 is TGTGCCAGCAGCCAAACTAGCGGGGGAGGCACAGATACGCAGTATTTT.